These 6 T cell receptor beta chains were sequenced from one sample in a study of cytomegalovirus exposure and HLA in healthy donors. TCRdb's copy holds only in-frame clones and misses some; the assay was immunoSEQ multiplex PCR. The sample has about 78,000 clones; about 95% are singletons. The sequencing input was PBMCs. Receptors originate from a man between 18 and 29 years old in good health and CMV-seropositive.

This chain joins TRBV27 and TRBJ2-4, with TRBD2 as a possible D gene (5 bases). Trimming shortened V by 8 bases and J by 0 bases, and 8 bases separated the two germline ends. Germline V CDR1 and CDR2: MNHEY, SMNVEV (reference sequence). The CDR3 length is 13 residues. CDR3 coding DNA: TGTGCCAGCGGAGGAGGAGCCAAAAACATTCAGTACTTC. Amino acid sequence: CASGGGAKNIQYF.

The genes are TRBV5-5 and TRBJ2-1; D is undetermined. The germline V gene encodes CDR1 SGHKS and CDR2 YYEKEE (reference sequence). The V gene lost 6 bases and the J gene lost 9 bases, with 13 bases spanning the gap. This CDR3 is 12 amino acids long. The DNA of the CDR3 is TGTGCCAGCACCGTTGGTCCGGGTGAGCAGTTCTTC. It yields the protein CASTVGPGEQFF.

The chain links TRBV27 to TRBJ1-5, with a tentative D call TRBD1 (5 bases). Looked up from germline, CDR1 is MNHEY and CDR2 is SMNVEV (reference sequence). V lost 2 bases, J lost 5 bases, and 13 bases lay in between. The CDR3 extends over 15 amino acids. The CDR3 DNA sequence: TGTGCCAGCAGTTTAGGTTCAGGGTTGTATCAGCCCCAGCATTTT. This sequence encodes CASSLGSGLYQPQHF.

The gene calls are TRBV28 and TRBJ2-6; TRBD1 is a possible D gene (5 bases). This CDR3 has 14 amino acids. Trimming stripped 3 bases from V and 2 bases from J, with 5 bases between. Germline-derived CDR1 and CDR2 are MDHEN and SYDVKM. The CDR3 DNA is TGTGCCAGCAGTTTCAGGGCTGGGGCCAACGTCCTGACTTTC. Protein: CASSFRAGANVLTF.

The chain combines TRBV4-1 with TRBJ2-2, with TRBD1 identical over 8 bases. CDR3 size: 19 residues. With V trimmed by 1 base and J by 6 bases, 16 bases remained unmatched. Germline V CDR1 and CDR2: MGHRA, YSYEKL. The CDR3 loop is CASSQGTLGQGAVAGELFF. DNA of the CDR3: TGCGCCAGCAGCCAAGGGACTTTAGGGCAGGGGGCTGTCGCCGGGGAGCTGTTTTTT.

V and J are TRBV10-3 and TRBJ2-2; TRBD1 agrees at 9 bases. This CDR3 has 15 residues. J was trimmed by 5 bases and V by 6 bases; bases with no gene match: 7. Looked up from germline, CDR1 is ENHRY and CDR2 is SYGVKD. The CDR3, as DNA: TGTGCCATCAGGGCCGGGACAGGGAATACCGGGGAGCTGTTTTTT. It yields the protein CAIRAGTGNTGELFF.